A single sample gave rise to the 32 T cell receptor beta chains below, sequenced in a study of blood T cell repertoires in COVID-19 (dated by TCRdb to the early 2020s). The library came from the immunoSEQ multiplex PCR assay. TCRdb limited this immuneACCESS table to in-frame rearrangements with V and J called. A share of clones is missing; checked studies link under half to unresolved V genes, and the rest is unexplained. The sample yields some 150,000 clones; 70% to 90% were counted once. 0.77% of the sample is in the top ten clones. Source material: PBMCs or T cells enriched from blood (not recorded which). The source is a woman aged 18-29 years who had recovered from COVID-19.

The CDR3 reads CASSQRNALAGVETQYF. The CDR3, as DNA: TGTGCCAGCAGCCAGCGAAACGCGCTAGCGGGAGTGGAGACCCAGTACTTC. V is TRBV3-1 (or the pseudogene TRBV3-2) and J is TRBJ2-5; TRBD2 aligns across 10 bases. The germline gives CDR1 LGHDT, CDR2 YNNKEL (reference sequence). V was clipped by 3 bases and J by 5 bases; unmatched bases: 12. The CDR3 spans 17 residues.

The chain uses TRBV6-5 and TRBJ1-2; the D is unclear. Germline-derived CDR1 and CDR2 are MNHEY and SVGAGI. V was shortened by 6 bases and J by 0 bases, with 11 bases between the two germline ends. This CDR3 contains 14 residues. In DNA, the CDR3 is TGTGCCAGCAGCGAGAGTGCGACTAACTATGGCTACACCTTC. Amino acids: CASSESATNYGYTF.

The rearrangement joins TRBV7-8 to TRBJ1-3, with 10 bases that match TRBD1. The CDR3 has 18 residues. After removal of 4 bases from V and 0 bases from J, the junction contained 9 bases not matched to a gene. The V gene's germline CDR1 is SGHVS and CDR2 FQNEAQ. CDR3 amino acids: CASSSLVGTGVSGNTIYF. The DNA of the CDR3 is TGTGCCAGCAGCTCTCTCGTGGGGACAGGGGTCTCTGGAAACACCATATATTTT.

This chain uses TRBV19 with TRBJ1-4; D perhaps matches TRBD1 (5 bases). V lost 6 bases, J lost 8 bases, and 10 bases lay in between. The CDR3 has 12 residues. Germline V gene sequence: CDR1 LNHDA, CDR2 SQIVND (reference sequence). The CDR3 nucleotides are TGTGCCAGTAGGCAGGGTGGAGAAAAACTGTTTTTT. Translated, it gives CASRQGGEKLFF.

The V gene is TRBV12-5, the J gene TRBJ2-1; TRBD1 agrees at 10 bases. With 0 bases clipped from V and 8 bases from J, the junction kept 10 bases outside the gene matches. Germline assignment: CDR1 LGHNT and CDR2 FRNRAP. The CDR3 is made up of 17 amino acids. CDR3 coding DNA: TGTGCTAGTGGTTTGGTACAGGGGACAGGGGTGATGGATGAGCAGTTCTTC. This gives the protein CASGLVQGTGVMDEQFF.

The genes are TRBV6-2 or TRBV6-3 and TRBJ2-1; possible D gene TRBD2, 5 bases. The V gene's germline CDR1 is MNHEY and CDR2 SVGEGT. This CDR3 spans 12 amino acids. With 4 bases removed from V and 7 bases from J, the gap between germline ends came to 8 bases. The CDR3 DNA reads as TGTGCCAGCAGTTCGACTACGAATGAGCAGTTCTTC. It translates to CASSSTTNEQFF.

The chain couples TRBV5-6 to TRBJ2-2, with 10 bases fitting TRBD1. Germline-derived CDR1 and CDR2 are SGHDT and YYEEEE. V shed 3 bases and J 5 bases; nucleotides not matched to a gene: 4. This CDR3 is built from 15 residues. CDR3 sequence (DNA): TGTGCCAGCAGCTCCGGGACAGGGGTGACCGGGGAGCTGTTTTTT. This translates into CASSSGTGVTGELFF.

V gene TRBV6-5 combines with J gene TRBJ2-2; tentative D call: TRBD1 (9 bases). The CDR3 runs to 15 residues. Germline loops: CDR1 MNHEY, CDR2 SVGAGI. The CDR3 sequence: CAAGDRATGTGELFF. CDR3 nucleotides: TGTGCAGCGGGGGACAGGGCCACGGGGACCGGGGAGCTGTTTTTT.

This clone was observed a handful of times. V gene TRBV19 combines with J gene TRBJ1-6; D not certain. The V end was cut by 3 bases, the J end by 9 bases, with 6 bases between. CDR3 length: 12 residues. Germline V gene lookup returns CDR1 LNHDA and CDR2 SQIVND (reference sequence). The CDR3 DNA is TGTGCCAGTAGTATCACGAGTTCACCCCTCCACTTT. This sequence encodes CASSITSSPLHF.

This clone was seen only once. The chain is built from TRBV10-3 and TRBJ2-1, with 13 bases identical to TRBD2. With V trimmed by 4 bases and J by 8 bases, 11 bases remained unmatched. Germline V gives CDR1 ENHRY, CDR2 SYGVKD. The CDR3 has 17 amino acids. Here the CDR3 DNA reads TGTGCCATCAGTGGAGCCGGGACTAGCGGGAATGTGGATGAGCAGTTCTTC. Amino acids: CAISGAGTSGNVDEQFF.

The V gene is TRBV3-1 (or the pseudogene TRBV3-2), the J gene TRBJ2-7, with 7 bases fitting TRBD1. The germline CDR1 and CDR2 sequences are LGHDT and YNNKEL (reference sequence). V lost 1 base to trimming and J lost 4 bases; unmatched junction nucleotides: 4. The CDR3 contains 14 residues. The CDR3 sequence: CASSQGDSPYEQYF. CDR3 DNA sequence: TGTGCCAGCAGCCAAGGGGACAGCCCTTACGAGCAGTACTTC.

The chain links TRBV5-1 to TRBJ1-2; 8 bases are a match to TRBD1. The CDR3 totals 15 residues. The germline V gene encodes CDR1 SGHRS and CDR2 YFSETQ. V trimming: 4 bases; J trimming: 2 bases; junction bases outside the gene matches: 7. Here the CDR3 reads CASSPRQGLNYGYTF. The CDR3 coding sequence is TGCGCCAGCAGCCCACGACAGGGGCTAAACTATGGCTACACCTTC. Drawing the rest from reference TRBV5-1 and TRBJ1-2, the complete variable domain is KAGVTQTPRYLIKTRGQQVTLSCSPISGHRSVSWYQQTPGQGLQFLFEYFSETQRNKGNFPGRFSGRQFSNSRSEMNVSTLELGDSALYLCASSPRQGLNYGYTFGSGTRLTVV.

The CDR3 nucleotides read TGTGCCAGCAGCTTTGGGGAGGAAGATACGCAGTATTTT. Protein: CASSFGEEDTQYF. V usage is TRBV5-8 and J usage is TRBJ2-3; D possibly corresponds to TRBD2 (6 bases). Trimming shortened V by 2 bases and J by 5 bases, and 9 bases separated the two germline ends. CDR1 is SGHTS and CDR2 is YDEGEE in the germline V gene. The CDR3 has 13 residues.

This chain uses TRBV9 with TRBJ1-1; D is possibly TRBD1 (6 bases). V lost 0 bases and J lost 6, with 15 bases in between. In germline, CDR1 is SGDLS, CDR2 YYNGEE. The CDR3 has 15 residues. For the CDR3, the DNA is TGTGCCAGCAGCGTAGACCCGGGCAGGGGCCCTGAAGCTTTCTTT. Translating gives CASSVDPGRGPEAFF.

The CDR3 loop reads CASSQAPGTSGTYEQYF. In DNA form, the CDR3 reads TGTGCCAGCAGTCAAGCCCCCGGGACTAGCGGGACGTACGAGCAGTACTTC. The V and J genes are TRBV7-9 and TRBJ2-7; 13 bases are shared with TRBD2. CDR1 SEHNR and CDR2 FQNEAQ come from the germline V gene (reference sequence). The CDR3 is 17 amino acids. V was pared by 6 bases and J by 4 bases, with 12 bases of the junction left unmatched.

The chain couples TRBV6-2 or TRBV6-3 to TRBJ2-5; 11 nucleotides match TRBD2. The germline V gene has CDR1 MNHEY and CDR2 SVGEGT. There are 15 residues in the CDR3. The trim removed 6 bases at V and 4 bases at J, leaving 7 bases unmatched. CDR3 residues: CASSRLAGIGETQYF. The CDR3 region has the DNA TGTGCCAGCAGCCGACTAGCGGGGATAGGAGAGACCCAGTACTTC.

The chain employs TRBV4-1 and TRBJ1-5; D gene ambiguous. V lost 5 bases, J lost 5 bases, and 10 bases lay in between. CDR3 size: 13 residues. Germline V gives CDR1 MGHRA, CDR2 YSYEKL. CDR3 DNA sequence: TGCGCCAGCAGCAGTACAATGGATCAGCCCCAGCATTTT. Protein sequence: CASSSTMDQPQHF.

This rearrangement joins TRBV27 to TRBJ2-7; 10 bases agree with TRBD2. The CDR3 runs to 15 residues. In germline, CDR1 is MNHEY, CDR2 SMNVEV (reference sequence). Trimming removed 4 bases from V and 6 bases from J; junction bases left unmatched: 9. CDR3 in amino acids: CASSSRLAGEGEQYF. CDR3 nucleotides: TGTGCCAGCAGTTCCCGCCTAGCGGGAGAGGGCGAGCAGTACTTC.

This rearrangement joins TRBV7-5 to TRBJ2-7; TRBD1 was called by the table and not checked on the DNA. TRBV7-5 represents a pseudogene. The CDR3 is 15 residues long. The CDR3 loop reads CARSYTTGGVDEQYF. DNA for the CDR3: TGTGCCAGAAGCTACACAACAGGGGGAGTGGACGAGCAGTACTTC.

The J gene is TRBJ2-5, the V gene TRBV28; D is possibly TRBD2 (5 bases). The CDR3 length is 17 residues. V was clipped by 5 bases and J by 4 bases, with 23 bases between them. Germline V gene data show CDR1 as MDHEN and CDR2 as SYDVKM. CDR3 amino acids: CASSPQTVASSSETQYF. CDR3 nucleotides: TGTGCCAGCAGTCCACAGACCGTGGCTAGCTCTTCAGAGACCCAGTACTTC.

The chain has TRBV19 and TRBJ2-3; D gene unclear. CDR3 size: 14 residues. The germline V gene has CDR1 LNHDA and CDR2 SQIVND (reference sequence). V was shortened by 5 bases and J by 4 bases, with 13 bases between the two germline ends. This chain's CDR3 is CASSPSPISDTQYF. The CDR3 DNA is TGTGCCAGTAGTCCTAGTCCCATTTCAGATACGCAGTATTTT.

This clone has just one count. The chain links TRBV7-8 to TRBJ2-1, with TRBD2 matching 9 bases. This CDR3 is built from 16 residues. Per the germline V gene, CDR1 is SGHVS and CDR2 is FQNEAQ. V lost 5 bases and J lost 2; bases outside the gene matches: 7. The CDR3: CASSHRAGGPYNEQFF. DNA for the CDR3: TGTGCCAGCAGCCACCGAGCGGGAGGTCCCTACAATGAGCAGTTCTTC.

The rearrangement links TRBV30 to TRBJ2-3; 7 bases align to TRBD2. The CDR3 runs to 16 residues. V lost 1 base, J lost 3 bases, and 10 bases stayed unmatched. Germline CDR1 reads GTSNPN; CDR2 reads SVGIG (reference sequence). The chain's CDR3 is CAWSAGVGGGTDTQYF. CDR3 in DNA: TGTGCCTGGAGTGCCGGCGTGGGGGGAGGGACAGATACGCAGTATTTT.

The chain couples TRBV5-5 to TRBJ1-3, with 7 bases that match TRBD1. The CDR3 covers 14 residues. Germline CDR1 and CDR2: SGHKS and YYEKEE (reference sequence). V shed 4 bases and J 2 bases; nucleotides not matched to a gene: 3. The CDR3: CASSITGAGNTIYF. The CDR3 DNA follows: TGTGCCAGCAGCATTACAGGGGCTGGAAACACCATATATTTT.

The rearrangement links TRBV3-1 (or the pseudogene TRBV3-2) to TRBJ2-1; TRBD2 aligns across 9 bases. In germline, CDR1 is LGHDT, CDR2 YNNKEL (reference sequence). The CDR3 consists of 16 residues. V lost 0 bases, J lost 7 bases, and 7 bases stayed unmatched. The CDR3 sequence is CASSQDALAGTNEQFF. Here the CDR3 DNA reads TGTGCCAGCAGCCAAGATGCACTAGCGGGTACGAATGAGCAGTTCTTC.

The chain employs TRBV5-1 and TRBJ2-1; 9 bases line up with TRBD2. With V trimmed by 5 bases and J by 8 bases, 8 bases remained unmatched. Germline lookup yields CDR1 SGHRS and CDR2 YFSETQ. There are 14 residues in the CDR3. The CDR3 is CASSTTSGFDEQFF. The CDR3 region has the DNA TGCGCCAGCAGTACAACTAGCGGGTTCGATGAGCAGTTCTTC. The full variable domain, rest sourced from reference TRBV5-1 and TRBJ2-1, is KAGVTQTPRYLIKTRGQQVTLSCSPISGHRSVSWYQQTPGQGLQFLFEYFSETQRNKGNFPGRFSGRQFSNSRSEMNVSTLELGDSALYLCASSTTSGFDEQFFGPGTRLTVL.

The J gene is TRBJ2-7, the V gene TRBV6-5; 7 nucleotides line up with TRBD2. The CDR3 has 15 amino acids. J was trimmed by 7 bases and V by 7 bases; bases with no gene match: 16. In germline, CDR1 is MNHEY, CDR2 SVGAGI. This CDR3 reads CASTLPGGDQGEQYF. The CDR3 DNA reads TGTGCCAGCACCCTCCCTGGGGGGGATCAAGGGGAGCAGTACTTC.

This rearrangement joins TRBV3-1 (or the pseudogene TRBV3-2) to TRBJ2-7; TRBD1 is a possible D gene (6 bases). The CDR3 extends over 13 amino acids. V was cut by 3 bases and J by 2 bases, with 8 bases left in between. CDR1 is LGHDT, CDR2 YNNKEL, per germline (reference sequence). CDR3 bases: TGTGCCAGCAGCCAGGACAGAGCCTACGAGCAGTACTTC. Protein product: CASSQDRAYEQYF.

The table lists this clone with a few counts. The rearrangement joins TRBV29-1 to TRBJ1-2; 9 bases fit TRBD1. The germline V gene encodes CDR1 SQVTM and CDR2 ANQGSEA. The CDR3 is made up of 14 amino acids. Unmatched junction bases numbered 8, after V lost 7 bases and J lost 2 bases. CDR3: CSAGGGQGNYGYTF. CDR3 nucleotides: TGCAGCGCGGGCGGGGGACAGGGAAACTATGGCTACACCTTC.

The chain is built from TRBV7-2 and TRBJ2-1; perhaps TRBD2 as D (6 bases). V lost 2 bases and J lost 0, with 8 bases in between. Germline CDR1 is SGHTA and CDR2 is FQGNSA. The CDR3 sequence is 15 residues long. In DNA form, the CDR3 reads TGTGCCAGCAGCTTAAGTAGCGGCTCCTACAATGAGCAGTTCTTC. This gives the protein CASSLSSGSYNEQFF.

V usage is TRBV5-5 and J usage is TRBJ1-5, with 10 bases aligning to TRBD1. After removal of 0 bases from V and 0 bases from J, the junction contained 3 bases not matched to a gene. Germline CDR1 reads SGHKS; CDR2 reads YYEKEE (reference sequence). This CDR3 spans 17 amino acids. The CDR3 loop reads CASSLGQGAYSNQPQHF. The CDR3 DNA follows: TGTGCCAGCAGCTTGGGACAGGGGGCTTATAGCAATCAGCCCCAGCATTTT.

This clone was recorded a few times. The V and J genes are TRBV3-1 (or the pseudogene TRBV3-2) and TRBJ1-5; no clear D gene. The V gene's germline CDR1 is LGHDT and CDR2 YNNKEL (reference sequence). This CDR3 has 15 residues. V shed 1 base and J shed 7 bases, with 14 bases lying between them. CDR3 DNA sequence: TGTGCCAGCAGCCAAGGTGTCGGGGTCAGCCAGCCCCAGCATTTT. Translation gives CASSQGVGVSQPQHF.